The 22 T cell receptor beta chains below were found in one sample sequenced in a study of blood T cell repertoires in COVID-19. Profiled with immunoSEQ multiplex PCR; TCRdb holds only in-frame clones, not every one. Counted here are 60,000 to 75,000 clones, 75% to 80% occurring once; the ten biggest clones make up around 50%. The sample comprised peripheral blood. All receptors derive from a woman older than 75 with acute or convalescent COVID-19.

This chain joins TRBV28 and TRBJ2-3; 8 nucleotides agree with TRBD2. Germline V gene data show CDR1 as MDHEN and CDR2 as SYDVKM. V was pared by 6 bases and J by 3 bases, with 11 bases of the junction left unmatched. This CDR3 has 16 amino acids. CDR3 DNA: TGTGCCAGCAGGCCAACGAGAGCGGGAGCGACAGATACGCAGTATTTT. Amino acids: CASRPTRAGATDTQYF. Full variable domain (missing parts from reference TRBV28 and TRBJ2-3): DVKVTQSSRYLVKRTGEKVFLECVQDMDHENMFWYRQDPGLGLRLIYFSYDVKMKEKGDIPEGYSVSREKKERFSLILESASTNQTSMYLCASRPTRAGATDTQYFGPGTRLTVL.

The V gene is TRBV28, the J gene TRBJ2-6, with D perhaps matching TRBD1 (6 bases). The CDR3 contains 17 residues. The V end was cut by 3 bases, the J end by 0 bases, with 12 bases between. The V gene's germline CDR1 is MDHEN and CDR2 SYDVKM. CDR3 sequence reads: CASSLGDISSGANVLTF. As DNA, the CDR3 is TGTGCCAGCAGTTTGGGGGACATCTCCTCTGGGGCCAACGTCCTGACTTTC.

The V gene is TRBV7-6, the J gene TRBJ2-5, with TRBD1 identical over 7 bases. Germline CDR1 SGHVS, CDR2 FNYEAQ. V was clipped by 0 bases and J by 4 bases; unmatched bases: 8. The CDR3 runs 16 residues. This chain's CDR3 is CASSLARGGRLETQYF. The DNA for the CDR3 is TGTGCCAGCAGCTTAGCGCGAGGGGGCCGGTTAGAGACCCAGTACTTC.

The chain is built from TRBV7-9 and TRBJ2-2, with D unresolved. Germline-derived CDR1 and CDR2 are SEHNR and FQNEAQ (reference sequence). CDR3 length: 15 residues. Trimming took 1 base from V and 2 from J, leaving 8 bases between them. The CDR3 DNA sequence: TGTGCCAGCAGCTTAGTGGCCGTTAACACCGGGGAGCTGTTTTTT. Encoded protein: CASSLVAVNTGELFF.

This clone was observed a single time. V is TRBV24-1 and J is TRBJ2-1; 7 bases match TRBD2. Germline values: CDR1 KGHDR, CDR2 SFDVKD. This CDR3 comprises 16 residues. Trimming took 3 bases from V and 1 from J; bases not matched to a gene: 5. This chain's CDR3 is CATSDTLATSYNEQFF. The CDR3 DNA follows: TGTGCCACCAGTGATACACTAGCGACTTCCTACAATGAGCAGTTCTTC.

Concerning this clone itself: The sample holds other DNA sequences that translate to the same CDR3. The chain joins TRBV15 to TRBJ1-1; no definite D call. This CDR3 region has 15 residues. The germline V and J ends were trimmed by 1 base and 4 bases, with 13 bases remaining between them. CDR1 is LNHNV and CDR2 is YYDKDF in the germline V gene (reference sequence). CDR3 amino acids: CATSRGGTGSTEAFF. The CDR3 DNA sequence: TGTGCCACCAGCAGAGGTGGTACTGGTAGCACTGAAGCTTTCTTT.

This chain connects TRBV28 to TRBJ1-2; no definite D call. The germline CDR1 and CDR2 sequences are MDHEN and SYDVKM. V lost 4 bases and J 1 base, leaving 7 bases between the germline ends. The CDR3 is 13 amino acids. The CDR3 DNA reads TGTGCCAGCAGTTCCCCCAATAACTATGGCTACACCTTC. Translating it yields CASSSPNNYGYTF.

CDR3: CASSLGLADHQPQHF. The CDR3 DNA follows: TGCGCCAGCAGCTTAGGACTAGCCGACCATCAGCCCCAGCATTTT. The chain joins TRBV5-1 to TRBJ1-5; D remains unclear. The CDR3 covers 15 residues. The V end was cut by 2 bases, the J end by 5 bases, with 14 bases between. Germline V gene data show CDR1 as SGHRS and CDR2 as YFSETQ.

A note on this clone: Germline is not matched at one junction end, which may reflect a read error. The rearrangement joins TRBV10-2 to TRBJ2-5, with D possibly called TRBD1 or TRBD2 (6 bases each). The CDR3 runs 17 residues. Germline V lookup: CDR1 WSHSY, CDR2 SAAADI. The CDR3 coding sequence is TGCGCCAGCTGTGAGGGGGGCGGGTGGGGCCGCCAAGAGACCCAGTACTTC. Its protein product is CASCEGGGWGRQETQYF.

This clone was recorded once. The gene calls are TRBV9 and TRBJ1-1, with 7 bases identical to TRBD1. V shed 0 bases and J 5 bases; nucleotides not matched to a gene: 7. Germline assignment: CDR1 SGDLS and CDR2 YYNGEE. The CDR3 is 15 amino acids. The CDR3 region is CASSVGRGRGTEAFF. In DNA, the CDR3 is TGTGCCAGCAGCGTAGGAAGGGGGCGAGGGACTGAAGCTTTCTTT.

CDR3 coding DNA: TGTGCCAGCCGTGGGCGGGAGTACTACAATGAGCAGTTCTTC. Residues: CASRGREYYNEQFF. V usage is TRBV6-6 and J usage is TRBJ2-1, with 7 positions matching TRBD2. The germline V gene has CDR1 MNHNY and CDR2 SVGAGI (reference sequence). The CDR3 is made up of 14 amino acids. J was trimmed by 3 bases and V by 8 bases; bases with no gene match: 7.

This clone has just one count. The chain combines TRBV28 with TRBJ2-3, with 9 bases identical to TRBD1. Germline loops: CDR1 MDHEN, CDR2 SYDVKM. The ends lost 6 bases at V and 0 bases at J; junction bases unmatched: 7. This CDR3 region has 16 residues. The CDR3 sequence is CASSDGTGFSTDTQYF. The CDR3 region has the DNA TGTGCCAGCAGCGACGGGACAGGGTTCAGCACAGATACGCAGTATTTT.

This clone has a handful of counts. The CDR3 is CASSPPGPGGEQFF. The DNA for the CDR3 is TGTGCCAGCTCACCACCAGGTCCCGGGGGAGAGCAGTTCTTC. This rearrangement joins TRBV18 to TRBJ2-1; D may be TRBD2 (6 bases). The CDR3 is 14 amino acids. The V gene lost 0 bases and the J gene lost 10 bases, with 13 bases spanning the gap. CDR1 and CDR2 (germline): KGHSH, LQKENI.

Comment on this clone: The sample holds other DNA sequences that translate to the same CDR3. V is TRBV7-2 and J is TRBJ2-7; 10 bases agree with TRBD2. Germline lookup yields CDR1 SGHTA and CDR2 FQGNSA. This CDR3 has 14 amino acids. J gave up 2 bases and V 5 bases, and 3 bases lay outside the gene matches. Here the CDR3 reads CASSVLAGAYEQYF. As DNA, the CDR3 is TGTGCCAGCAGCGTCCTAGCGGGGGCCTACGAGCAGTACTTC.

This chain joins TRBV12-5 and TRBJ1-1; D is ambiguous. The CDR3 totals 14 residues. Trimming stripped 3 bases from V and 2 bases from J, with 10 bases between. From germline, CDR1 is LGHNT and CDR2 FRNRAP. The CDR3 loop reads CASGFWQVNTEAFF. The CDR3 coding sequence is TGTGCTAGTGGTTTTTGGCAGGTCAACACTGAAGCTTTCTTT.

This chain links TRBV19 with TRBJ1-5, with TRBD1 as a possible D gene (5 bases). The CDR3 is 13 residues long. The germline V gene has CDR1 LNHDA and CDR2 SQIVND (reference sequence). V lost 7 bases and J 2 bases, leaving 9 bases between the germline ends. The CDR3 DNA reads TGTGCCAGTACAGAACAGGGCAATCAGCCCCAGCATTTT. Its translation: CASTEQGNQPQHF.

This chain joins TRBV11-3 and TRBJ2-7, with 7 bases matching TRBD2. This CDR3 region has 13 residues. CDR1 SGHNT and CDR2 YENEEA come from the germline V gene. V lost 4 bases and J lost 5; bases outside the gene matches: 5. As DNA, the CDR3 is TGTGCCAGCAGCTCAAGGACTAGTGACGAGCAGTACTTC. As protein: CASSSRTSDEQYF.

V is TRBV7-2 and J is TRBJ2-5; 11 nucleotides agree with TRBD2. The CDR3 runs 17 residues. Germline values: CDR1 SGHTA, CDR2 FQGNSA. The V and J ends lost 5 bases and 0 bases, in that order; junction bases with no gene match: 8. CDR3 loop: CASSPSLAGAYQETQYF. In DNA form, the CDR3 reads TGTGCCAGCAGCCCCTCACTAGCGGGGGCGTACCAAGAGACCCAGTACTTC.

V and J are TRBV4-3 and TRBJ1-2; D is perhaps TRBD1 (5 bases). V was cut by 0 bases and J by 4 bases, with 12 bases left in between. Germline V gene data show CDR1 as LGHNA and CDR2 as YSLEER. The CDR3 runs to 15 residues. CDR3 residues: CASSQDHRGSYGYTF. The CDR3 DNA is TGCGCCAGCAGCCAAGATCATCGGGGGTCCTATGGCTACACCTTC.

V is TRBV4-1 and J is TRBJ1-2, with TRBD1 matching 8 bases. The germline V gene has CDR1 MGHRA and CDR2 YSYEKL. The CDR3 loop spans 15 amino acids. The V gene end was trimmed by 3 bases and the J gene end by 6 bases; junction bases not matched to a gene: 9. CDR3 in DNA: TGCGCCAGCAGCCAGCTACCAACAGGGGGTAATGGCTACACCTTC. Protein product: CASSQLPTGGNGYTF.

The CDR3 reads CAGRAGVTEAFF. The DNA of the CDR3 is TGTGCCGGAAGGGCAGGGGTTACTGAAGCTTTCTTT. This sequence joins TRBV2 and TRBJ1-1, with D possibly TRBD1 on 6 matching bases. The length of the CDR3 is 12 residues. Looked up from germline, CDR1 is SNHLY and CDR2 is FYNNEI. V lost 11 bases to trimming and J lost 5 bases, with 15 bases between them. The full variable domain, rest sourced from reference TRBV2 and TRBJ1-1, is EPEVTQTPSHQVTQMGQEVILRCVPISNHLYFYWYRQILGQKVEFLVSFYNNEISEKSEIFDDQFSVERPDGSNFTLKIRSTKLEDSAMYFCAGRAGVTEAFFGQGTRLTVV.

This chain joins TRBV5-1 and TRBJ2-7; 10 bases map to TRBD1. This CDR3 contains 15 residues. J lost 4 bases, V lost 4 bases, and 8 bases had no gene match. Per the germline V gene, CDR1 is SGHRS and CDR2 is YFSETQ. The CDR3 DNA is TGCGCCAGCAGCCCTACCGGACAGGGGGTATACGAGCAGTACTTC. Translation: CASSPTGQGVYEQYF.